Shown below are 32 T cell receptor beta chains from a single sample sequenced in a study of beta chain features in type 1 diabetes. Antigens for these TCRs are unknown. All of the isolated RNA was reverse transcribed, so expressed TCRB transcripts were sequenced. Clones were sequenced by immunoSEQ multiplex PCR, and TCRdb holds only the in-frame ones, with some missing. The profile shows around 360,000 clones, 10% to 15% of them singletons. Points from the study as a whole: Shortening of TCRB CDR3s, moderate but significant, appeared in all four CD4+ subsets of Type 1 diabetes patients.

Sequenced input: naive CD4+ T cells from blood. The receptors here all came from a woman younger than 35 with type 1 diabetes.

This clone was picked up a small number of times. The DNA of the CDR3 is TGTGCCACATGCGCCGGGACAGGGGTTGAGAAGCAGTACTTC. Translated: CATCAGTGVEKQYF. The chain uses TRBV10-3 and TRBJ2-7, with TRBD1 matching 10 bases. Germline V CDR1 and CDR2: ENHRY, SYGVKD. The CDR3 totals 14 residues. With 10 bases clipped from V and 8 bases from J, the junction kept 14 bases outside the gene matches.

J is TRBJ2-1 and V is TRBV7-3; 10 bases align to TRBD2. The ends lost 5 bases at V and 7 bases at J; junction bases unmatched: 11. CDR1 and CDR2 from the germline V gene are SGHTA and FQGTGA. The CDR3 runs to 16 residues. This CDR3 is CASSPRPGLAKNEQFF. CDR3 coding DNA: TGTGCCAGCAGCCCGCGACCGGGACTAGCGAAAAATGAGCAGTTCTTC.

This clone was seen more than once but under ten times. The V gene is TRBV9, the J gene TRBJ1-2, with TRBD1 identical over 9 bases. Trimming took 3 bases from V and 8 from J; bases not matched to a gene: 8. The V gene's germline CDR1 is SGDLS and CDR2 YYNGEE. The CDR3 length is 14 residues. The CDR3 nucleotides read TGTGCCAGCAGCGCGGGACAGGGACGGTACGGCTACACCTTC. Translated: CASSAGQGRYGYTF.

This clone was counted a few times. The chain recombines TRBV4-3 with TRBJ1-5, with 8 bases matching TRBD1. J lost 4 bases, V lost 2 bases, and 7 bases had no gene match. The CDR3 sequence is 16 residues long. CDR1 LGHNA and CDR2 YSLEER come from the germline V gene. CDR3 amino acids: CASSQPTDRGNQPQHF. The CDR3 DNA reads as TGCGCCAGCAGCCAACCGACCGACAGGGGTAATCAGCCCCAGCATTTT.

The chain couples TRBV27 to TRBJ1-5; no definite D call. The V gene lost 4 bases and the J gene lost 7 bases, with 11 bases spanning the gap. The germline gives CDR1 MNHEY, CDR2 SMNVEV (reference sequence). The CDR3 has 13 residues. The CDR3 region has the DNA TGTGCCAGCAGTTCCCACCGAGGACAGCCCCAGCATTTT. It codes for CASSSHRGQPQHF.

V and J are TRBV7-8 and TRBJ1-1; D is ambiguous. The CDR3 is made up of 15 amino acids. Germline assignment: CDR1 SGHVS and CDR2 FQNEAQ. Trimming cost V 0 bases and J 1 base, with 9 bases left between them. CDR3 sequence (DNA): TGTGCCAGCAGCTTAGCGGCCAGAACGAACACTGAAGCTTTCTTT. Its translation: CASSLAARTNTEAFF.

The rearrangement uses TRBV5-4 and TRBJ2-1; no firm D call. From germline, CDR1 is SGHNT and CDR2 YYREEE (reference sequence). V was cut by 9 bases and J by 5 bases, with 15 bases left in between. CDR3 length: 13 amino acids. CDR3 loop: CATTASNDNEQFF. CDR3 DNA sequence: TGTGCCACCACTGCGAGTAACGACAATGAGCAGTTCTTC.

This clone was seen more than once but under ten times. The chain joins TRBV5-4 to TRBJ2-5; 8 bases match TRBD2. Looked up from germline, CDR1 is SGHNT and CDR2 is YYREEE (reference sequence). The CDR3 has 16 residues. V was pared by 3 bases and J by 5 bases, with 12 bases of the junction left unmatched. The CDR3 protein is CASSSGLAVLGETQYF. The CDR3 DNA sequence: TGTGCCAGCAGCTCCGGACTAGCAGTTCTAGGGGAGACCCAGTACTTC.

This chain links TRBV7-9 with TRBJ2-3, with a weak D call TRBD2 (6 bases). In germline, CDR1 is SEHNR, CDR2 FQNEAQ (reference sequence). V shed 5 bases and J shed 4 bases, with 16 bases lying between them. The CDR3 spans 15 residues. CDR3 sequence: CASSPGTLFADTQYF. The CDR3 DNA reads TGTGCCAGCAGCCCCGGGACTCTCTTTGCAGATACGCAGTATTTT.

In its sample, this clone was seen a few times. The chain carries TRBV2 and TRBJ2-7; the match to TRBD1 covers 10 bases. The CDR3 has 13 residues. The germline CDR1 and CDR2 sequences are SNHLY and FYNNEI. V lost 6 bases to trimming and J lost 3 bases; unmatched junction nucleotides: 2. The CDR3 nucleotides read TGTGCCAGCAGGGACAGGGGGAGCTACGAGCAGTACTTC. Translation: CASRDRGSYEQYF.

The chain couples TRBV7-2 to TRBJ2-2; 12 positions match TRBD2. The germline V gene encodes CDR1 SGHTA and CDR2 FQGNSA. CDR3 length: 17 amino acids. With 0 bases clipped from V and 1 base from J, the junction kept 0 bases outside the gene matches. For the CDR3, the DNA is TGTGCCAGCAGCTTAGCGGGACTAGCGGGGAACACCGGGGAGCTGTTTTTT. It encodes CASSLAGLAGNTGELFF.

This rearrangement joins TRBV10-3 to TRBJ2-5; TRBD1 matches 8 bases. J gave up 2 bases and V 3 bases, and 5 bases lay outside the gene matches. Germline values: CDR1 ENHRY, CDR2 SYGVKD. There are 15 residues in the CDR3. The CDR3 DNA follows: TGTGCCATCAGTGACCTGACAGGGGCGCAAGAGACCCAGTACTTC. It yields the protein CAISDLTGAQETQYF.

In this sample, this clone turned up once. The rearrangement uses TRBV5-4 and TRBJ1-4, with 9 bases lining up with TRBD1. This CDR3 region has 14 residues. The ends lost 4 bases at V and 8 bases at J; junction bases unmatched: 6. CDR1 SGHNT and CDR2 YYREEE come from the germline V gene (reference sequence). The CDR3 loop reads CASSRTGAEEKLFF. The CDR3, as DNA: TGTGCCAGCAGCCGGACAGGGGCTGAAGAAAAACTGTTTTTT.

This clone was seen at least ten times. The chain links TRBV23-1 to TRBJ2-7; a weak D match, TRBD1 (6 bases). TRBV23-1 is given ORF status, its function remaining uncertain. The CDR3 consists of 14 residues. V gave up 3 bases and J gave up 2 bases, with 11 bases separating them. The CDR3 DNA sequence: TGCGCCAGCAGTCATGGACAGCGCCCCTACGAGCAGTACTTC. It specifies CASSHGQRPYEQYF.

This clone was seen more than once but under ten times. The chain recombines TRBV7-9 with TRBJ2-7; D is unclear. The CDR3 extends over 11 amino acids. V gave up 5 bases and J gave up 5 bases, with 7 bases separating them. CDR1 and CDR2 (germline): SEHNR, FQNEAQ (reference sequence). The CDR3 region has the DNA TGTGCCAGCAGCACCAACAACGAGCAGTACTTC. Translating it yields CASSTNNEQYF.

V is TRBV4-1 and J is TRBJ1-2; D is perhaps TRBD1 (5 bases). This CDR3 contains 15 residues. Germline V gives CDR1 MGHRA, CDR2 YSYEKL. The V gene lost 0 bases and the J gene lost 5 bases, with 13 bases spanning the gap. The CDR3 bases are TGCGCCAGCAGCCAAGATCACGGCCGGGGGTATGGCTACACCTTC. Translating gives CASSQDHGRGYGYTF.

This clone has only a few counts. CDR3 sequence: CASTPGGRAVNEQFF. The CDR3 DNA sequence: TGTGCCAGCACGCCGGGCGGGAGGGCCGTAAATGAGCAGTTCTTC. V usage is TRBV27 and J usage is TRBJ2-1, with 9 bases aligning to TRBD2. Germline assignment: CDR1 MNHEY and CDR2 SMNVEV (reference sequence). The V and J ends lost 7 bases and 7 bases, in that order; junction bases with no gene match: 11. The CDR3 totals 15 residues.

The chain recombines TRBV28 with TRBJ2-7; TRBD2 agrees at 7 bases. Trimming took 7 bases from V and 3 from J; bases not matched to a gene: 15. There are 16 residues in the CDR3. Germline V gene sequence: CDR1 MDHEN, CDR2 SYDVKM. The CDR3 here is CASTSRWEGTRYEQYF. CDR3 nucleotide sequence: TGTGCCAGCACCTCCAGGTGGGAGGGCACCCGCTACGAGCAGTACTTC.

This clone has more than one count but fewer than ten. This chain uses TRBV18 with TRBJ2-1, with D possibly being TRBD1 (5 bases). CDR1 is KGHSH and CDR2 is LQKENI in the germline V gene. The V end was cut by 8 bases, the J end by 5 bases, with 13 bases between. The CDR3 runs 13 residues. The CDR3 is CASAETDNNEQFF. The CDR3 DNA is TGTGCCAGCGCCGAGACAGATAACAATGAGCAGTTCTTC.

This clone was seen only a few times. The chain uses TRBV7-9 and TRBJ1-2; D is unresolved. The CDR3 covers 14 residues. The V gene's germline CDR1 is SEHNR and CDR2 FQNEAQ (reference sequence). Deletions cut 2 bases from V and 3 bases from J, with 10 bases between. CDR3 sequence (DNA): TGTGCCAGCAGCTTACTGGCAACCGACTATGGCTACACCTTC. It yields the protein CASSLLATDYGYTF.

This clone was counted only a few times. The chain employs TRBV19 and TRBJ2-1, with TRBD1 matching 9 bases. Trimming removed 5 bases from V and 9 bases from J; junction bases left unmatched: 8. This CDR3 has 14 residues. In germline, CDR1 is LNHDA, CDR2 SQIVND (reference sequence). The CDR3 loop reads CASSSLQGAGEQFF. CDR3 nucleotide sequence: TGTGCCAGTAGTTCCTTACAGGGGGCGGGTGAGCAGTTCTTC.

Only a few counts were recorded for this clone. This sequence joins TRBV7-2 and TRBJ2-7; D possibly corresponds to TRBD2 (6 bases). V was shortened by 0 bases and J by 2 bases, with 14 bases between the two germline ends. Germline V lookup: CDR1 SGHTA, CDR2 FQGNSA. The CDR3 contains 16 residues. CDR3 protein: CASSLASGGNAYEQYF. The CDR3 DNA reads TGTGCCAGCAGCTTAGCGTCCGGGGGTAACGCCTACGAGCAGTACTTC.

The rearrangement links TRBV7-8 to TRBJ1-5; 7 bases fit TRBD1. Germline V lookup: CDR1 SGHVS, CDR2 FQNEAQ. Germline trimming cut 4 bases from V and 6 bases from J; bases unmatched to any gene: 9. CDR3 length: 15 amino acids. CDR3 in amino acids: CASSYSQGMGQPQHF. The CDR3 nucleotides read TGTGCCAGCAGCTATTCACAGGGGATGGGTCAGCCCCAGCATTTT.

The CDR3 protein is CASSSRTGNQPQHF. In DNA, the CDR3 is TGTGCCAGCAGCTCCAGGACAGGCAATCAGCCCCAGCATTTT. The V call is TRBV5-5, the J call TRBJ1-5; D is perhaps TRBD1 (6 bases). The V end was cut by 3 bases, the J end by 2 bases, with 9 bases between. This CDR3 region has 14 residues. The germline V gene has CDR1 SGHKS and CDR2 YYEKEE (reference sequence).

The J gene is TRBJ2-3, the V gene TRBV7-2; no clear D gene. V was shortened by 1 base and J by 2 bases, with 7 bases between the two germline ends. Germline CDR1 is SGHTA and CDR2 is FQGNSA. The CDR3 totals 14 residues. In DNA, the CDR3 is TGTGCCAGCAGCTTAGGGTGGCCCACAGATACGCAGTATTTT. Amino acids: CASSLGWPTDTQYF.

The table lists this clone with a few counts. The chain uses TRBV5-1 and TRBJ2-3; 8 bases align to TRBD2. Trimming at V came to 3 bases and at J to 5 bases, leaving 5 bases not matched to a gene. Germline CDR1 reads SGHRS; CDR2 reads YFSETQ. The CDR3 runs to 14 residues. CDR3 residues: CASSWREDRDTQYF. The CDR3 bases are TGCGCCAGCAGCTGGCGGGAGGACCGAGATACGCAGTATTTT.

The chain links TRBV7-9 to TRBJ2-7; 9 positions match TRBD1. V dropped 5 bases and J dropped 1; count of bases not matched to a gene: 9. The length of the CDR3 is 16 residues. The V gene's germline CDR1 is SEHNR and CDR2 FQNEAQ (reference sequence). DNA of the CDR3: TGTGCCAGCAGCCCAGACAGGGGGTTTTCTTCCTACGAGCAGTACTTC. Translated, it gives CASSPDRGFSSYEQYF.

The V gene is TRBV7-9, the J gene TRBJ2-5, with 11 bases that match TRBD2. V lost 5 bases to trimming and J lost 4 bases; unmatched junction nucleotides: 6. Germline V gene sequence: CDR1 SEHNR, CDR2 FQNEAQ (reference sequence). CDR3 size: 15 residues. The CDR3 DNA sequence: TGTGCCAGCAGCGAACTAGCGGGAGTGGGAGAGACCCAGTACTTC. Its translation: CASSELAGVGETQYF.

Here the CDR3 reads CASSRTRTEVYGYTF. CDR3 DNA: TGCGCCAGCAGCCGAACACGGACAGAAGTATATGGCTACACCTTC. J is TRBJ1-2 and V is TRBV4-3, with D perhaps matching TRBD1 (6 bases). There are 15 residues in the CDR3. Germline CDR1 is LGHNA and CDR2 is YSLEER. V dropped 4 bases and J dropped 5 bases, with 17 bases sitting between them.

The V call is TRBV9, the J call TRBJ1-2, with D hard to call. The V gene lost 0 bases and the J gene lost 7 bases, with 10 bases spanning the gap. Germline CDR1 is SGDLS and CDR2 is YYNGEE. The CDR3 totals 13 residues. The CDR3 region has the DNA TGTGCCAGCAGCGTAGAAACCGCGGGTGGCTACACCTTC. It encodes CASSVETAGGYTF.

V and J are TRBV6-5 and TRBJ1-2, with D perhaps matching TRBD1 (5 bases). V shed 5 bases and J shed 3 bases, with 16 bases lying between them. The CDR3 consists of 15 residues. CDR1 and CDR2 from the germline V gene are MNHEY and SVGAGI. DNA for the CDR3: TGTGCCAGCAGTCCGGCGCCCAGGGTGCACTATGGCTACACCTTC. This gives the protein CASSPAPRVHYGYTF.

This clone turned up a few times. The CDR3 is CASSKPSDRITDTQYF. The CDR3, as DNA: TGTGCCAGCAGCAAACCTTCGGACAGGATCACAGATACGCAGTATTTT. This sequence joins TRBV21-1 and TRBJ2-3; no DNA check was done on the table's D call, TRBD1. TRBV21-1 is reported as a pseudogene. CDR3 size: 16 residues.